The present entry profiles one TCR beta chain with its context. This clonotype was seen a handful of times. What antigen it recognizes has not been identified. No qualities accompany the bases; no much larger clone lies one base away. This sample is part of a study of T cells in Graves' hyperthyroidism and ophthalmopathy (dated by TCRdb to 2018 to 2020). Looking at the study overall: Peripheral blood samples were taken at initial diagnosis, before any treatment was given. A discovery cohort of around 98 patients, 43 with Graves' ophthalmopathy and about 58 with stable Graves' hyperthyroidism, was used to find distinguishing TCR V-J signatures. Prospective prediction of ophthalmopathy was tested in an independent validation cohort consisting of some 18 hyperthyroidism patients and 17 patients who later progressed to ophthalmopathy. The approximately 90 discovery patients were randomly split 7:3 into training and test sets. Thyroid tissue and blood T-cell repertoires from over 5 Graves' hyperthyroidism patients were also compared in the study. After sampling, hyperthyroidism patients received methimazole starting at 30 mg daily, and ophthalmopathy patients received high-dose intravenous methylprednisolone. The paper describes TCR Vbeta CDR3 sequencing of about 140 peripheral blood samples, made up of 43 ophthalmopathy patients, around 78 hyperthyroidism patients and approximately 17 progressor patients.

The TCR beta CDR3 regions were amplified from RNA transcripts. For the first round of RT-PCR on the TCR CDR3, the HTBI primer set was used together with the Qiagen OneStep RT-PCR kit. The libraries were constructed in a second round of multiplex PCR and then size-selected and purified. Sequencing of the libraries was done on an Illumina HiSeq2000 using paired-end 100 bp reads. Per the authors' processing: Raw data were processed with SOAPnuke, discarding reads with adapters, uncalled bases, mean Phred below 15, or no exact constant-primer or identifier match. High-quality paired reads were merged using COPE v1.2.5, and each unique nucleotide sequence was defined as a clonotype. Clonotypes were aligned to IMGT TRBV, TRBD and TRBJ reference segments using MiTCR v1.1. Only V-J combinations with frequency above 0.0001, covering 99.2% of repertoires, were analysed. The TCS score was defined as the ratio of F50 (clonal expansion) to E x V (chaos), calculated using BLOSUM62-based TCRdist between CDR3 peptides within each V-J. Welch's t-statistics and random forest reduced several hundred V-J features to roughly 13, which were used in a naive Bayes classifier (R e1071). The public reads were quality trimmed at Q25 with fastp and then assembled into clones with MiXCR by TCRdb, keeping productive beta chains. Each CDR3 protein gets just one entry, which takes the most common genes and DNA from the rows behind it. TCRdb assigned the V and J calls; the authors' analysis was not used. This sample holds a few hundred thousand distinct CDR3 sequences; around 21% were observed only once. The ten largest clonotypes hold 26% of the sample.

Graves' hyperthyroidism was defined as stable when no progression to ophthalmopathy occurred over 18 months of follow-up. The hyperthyroidism patients were between 18 and 65 years old and newly diagnosed, with a disease duration of less than 2 months. Any patient with an uncontrolled infection, another autoimmune disease, pregnancy or lactation was excluded. Diagnoses were established on the basis of clinical symptoms, serum thyroxine and TRAb, thyroid ultrasound, and orbital computed tomography. PBMCs were separated from roughly 9.3 ml of fresh peripheral blood using Ficoll-Paque density gradient centrifugation. Total RNA was extracted with Trizol reagent, and quality was checked on an Agilent 2100 Bioanalyzer. The investigation overall reported the following: A model built on a 13 V-J signature distinguished ophthalmopathy from stable hyperthyroidism, reaching around 87% sensitivity and around 81% specificity in cross-validation and 80%/75% in testing. No statistical method was used to set the sample size in advance, and investigators knew the group allocation. In validation, the model predicted progression to ophthalmopathy with around 71% sensitivity and roughly 75% specificity, a median of 6.5 months before onset. Most expanded thyroid clonotypes (frequency above 0.001) were also detected in blood, suggesting blood repertoires may reflect thyroid immune responses.

Material for sequencing was blood. The sequence was collected from a man aged 18-30 years with Graves' hyperthyroidism.

The CDR3 region reads CASSYSRASGGETQYF. The sequenced DNA: TGTGCCAGCAGTTACTCGAGGGCTAGCGGTGGAGAGACCCAGTACTTC. Recombination connected TRBV6-5 to TRBJ2-5, with 7 bases aligning to TRBD2. In the germline V gene, CDR1 corresponds to MNHEY and CDR2 to SVGAGI. Ends trimmed: V by 0 bases, J by 4 bases; bases unmatched to a gene: 8. From the cysteine up to the phenylalanine, the CDR3 has a length of 16 residues. This entry keeps only the CDR3 DNA: 48 bases, framed from base 1.